The rows below give T cell receptor beta chains drawn from one sample of a study of blood T cells in healthy people across ages. TCRdb re-analysed the 5' RACE reads in MiXCR, keeping a single row per CDR3 protein. The table shows about 800,000 distinct CDR3 sequences, with around 25% occurring only once. These data were likewise used in another study, on T cells of mothers and their children.

Specimen: blood. The receptors shown here come from a boy between 5 and 17 years old in good health. CDR3s include the opening cysteine and the closing phenylalanine or tryptophan. The D gene is left open where the match is weak. Some rows have no size entry. The others give once, few or many, or a class for an expanded clone.

J gene: TRBJ1-1
clone size: few
D gene: NA
V gene: TRBV7-8
CDR3 DNA: TGTGCCAGCAGCCACGACTGGGAGTTAGGCACTGAAGCTTTCTTT
CDR3 protein: CASSHDWELGTEAFF

J gene: TRBJ2-1
clone size: NA
D gene: TRBD2
V gene: TRBV27
CDR3 DNA: TGTGCCAGCAGTTTTTCGAGCGGGAGGTACAATGAGCAGTTCTTC
CDR3 protein: CASSFSSGRYNEQFF

J gene: TRBJ2-5
clone size: few
D gene: NA
V gene: TRBV25-1
CDR3 DNA: TGTGCCGGCAGTGAATCGGGAAGGGCGCAAGAGACCCAGTACTTC
CDR3 protein: CAGSESGRAQETQYF

J gene: TRBJ1-5
clone size: NA
D gene: TRBD1
V gene: TRBV2
CDR3 DNA: TGTGCCAGCAGTGAATGGGACAGTCCTAACGGTAGCAATCAGCCCCAGCATTTT
CDR3 protein: CASSEWDSPNGSNQPQHF

J gene: TRBJ2-5
clone size: few
D gene: NA
V gene: TRBV20-1
CDR3 DNA: TGCAGTGCTAGAGACGAGACCCAGTACTTC
CDR3 protein: CSARDETQYF

J gene: TRBJ2-6
clone size: NA
D gene: TRBD1
V gene: TRBV5-1
CDR3 DNA: TGCGCCAGCAGCCCCGAGGCGGGACAGGGGGCCTCTGGGGCCAACGTCCTGACTTTC
CDR3 protein: CASSPEAGQGASGANVLTF

J gene: TRBJ2-7
clone size: NA
D gene: NA
V gene: TRBV18
CDR3 DNA: TGTGCCAGCTCACCACCGCACCGGAATGGCTACGAGCAGTACTTC
CDR3 protein: CASSPPHRNGYEQYF

J gene: TRBJ1-1
clone size: NA
D gene: NA
V gene: TRBV9
CDR3 DNA: TGTGCCAGCAGCCCCACATGGGGTGACACTGAAGCTTTCTTT
CDR3 protein: CASSPTWGDTEAFF

J gene: TRBJ1-1
clone size: NA
D gene: TRBD1
V gene: TRBV28
CDR3 DNA: TGTGCCAGCAGAAGACCGACAGGGGCTGAAGCTTTCTTT
CDR3 protein: CASRRPTGAEAFF

J gene: TRBJ1-1
clone size: few
D gene: NA
V gene: TRBV5-1
CDR3 DNA: TGCGCCAGCAGCTTGGGTAGGAGAGAAAACGGAGCTTTCTTT
CDR3 protein: CASSLGRRENGAFF

J gene: TRBJ2-1
clone size: few
D gene: NA
V gene: TRBV30
CDR3 DNA: TGTGCCTGGAGTGTAATGGGGGGGCCTTACAATGAGCAGTTCTTC
CDR3 protein: CAWSVMGGPYNEQFF

J gene: TRBJ1-4
clone size: NA
D gene: TRBD1
V gene: TRBV2
CDR3 DNA: TGTGCCACCCAGGGGGCATCGAGGGAAAAACTGTTTTTT
CDR3 protein: CATQGASREKLFF

J gene: TRBJ2-3
clone size: few
D gene: NA
V gene: TRBV21-1
CDR3 DNA: TGTGCCAGCAGCAATCCCTCCATCCCAGATACGCAGTATTTT
CDR3 protein: CASSNPSIPDTQYF

J gene: TRBJ2-3
clone size: NA
D gene: TRBD2
V gene: TRBV12-3/TRBV12-4
CDR3 DNA: TGTGCCAGCAGGCCCGGGGGGGCCGGCACAGATACGCAGTATTTT
CDR3 protein: CASRPGGAGTDTQYF

J gene: TRBJ2-5
clone size: NA
D gene: TRBD2
V gene: TRBV10-3
CDR3 DNA: TGTGCCATCAGTGAGCCAAAGAGACTAGCGGGGGAAGAGACCCAGTACTTC
CDR3 protein: CAISEPKRLAGEETQYF

J gene: TRBJ2-6
clone size: NA
D gene: NA
V gene: TRBV3-1
CDR3 DNA: TGTGCCAGCAGCCACAAAAGGTCCCGACAGGCGGGCTCTGGGGCCAACGCCCTGACTTTC
CDR3 protein: CASSHKRSRQAGSGANALTF

J gene: TRBJ2-1
clone size: NA
D gene: NA
V gene: TRBV4-3
CDR3 DNA: TGCGCCAGCAGCCTAGCGCAACCCAGGAATGAGCAGTTCTTC
CDR3 protein: CASSLAQPRNEQFF

J gene: TRBJ2-1
clone size: many
D gene: TRBD2
V gene: TRBV4-3
CDR3 DNA: TGCGCCAGCAGCCGAGGACTAGCGGGCTACAATGAGCAGTTCTTC
CDR3 protein: CASSRGLAGYNEQFF

J gene: TRBJ2-7
clone size: NA
D gene: TRBD2
V gene: TRBV28
CDR3 DNA: TGTGCCAGCAGTTTTCCTGGGACTAGCGGGAGTGGCTACGAGCAGTACTTC
CDR3 protein: CASSFPGTSGSGYEQYF

J gene: TRBJ2-1
clone size: NA
D gene: NA
V gene: TRBV6-1
CDR3 DNA: TGTGCCAGCACCGAGGGGTCTTTAGCCTACAATGAGCAGTTCTTC
CDR3 protein: CASTEGSLAYNEQFF

J gene: TRBJ2-7
clone size: few
D gene: TRBD1
V gene: TRBV6-5
CDR3 DNA: TGTGCCAGCAGTTACTCGATGGGGACAGGGCCCCTCAGGGCCTACGAGCAGTACTTC
CDR3 protein: CASSYSMGTGPLRAYEQYF

J gene: TRBJ1-1
clone size: NA
D gene: TRBD1
V gene: TRBV27
CDR3 DNA: TGTGCCAGCAGTTTGACAGGGGACCCTGAAGCTTTCTTT
CDR3 protein: CASSLTGDPEAFF

J gene: TRBJ2-1
clone size: once
D gene: TRBD2
V gene: TRBV10-3
CDR3 DNA: TGTGCCATCAGTGAACTAGCGGGGGGAAGTAATGAGCAGTTCTTC
CDR3 protein: CAISELAGGSNEQFF

J gene: TRBJ2-7
clone size: NA
D gene: NA
V gene: TRBV14
CDR3 DNA: TGTGCCAGCAGCCAAGTTTCCGTTATCGAGCAGTACTTC
CDR3 protein: CASSQVSVIEQYF

J gene: TRBJ2-4
clone size: many
D gene: NA
V gene: TRBV28
CDR3 DNA: TGTGCCAGCAGCCCCACGGGGCGATATTCCGTGGGCAAAAACATTCAGTACTTC
CDR3 protein: CASSPTGRYSVGKNIQYF

J gene: TRBJ2-3
clone size: few
D gene: TRBD2
V gene: TRBV12-3/TRBV12-4
CDR3 DNA: TGTGCCAGCAGTCCGCCCCCGGTGAGGCGGGAGAACACAGATACGCAGTATTTT
CDR3 protein: CASSPPPVRRENTDTQYF

J gene: TRBJ2-7
clone size: NA
D gene: TRBD2
V gene: TRBV4-2
CDR3 DNA: TGTGCCAGCAGCCAAGAGAGGCCACTAGCGCATTCCTACGAGCAGTACTTC
CDR3 protein: CASSQERPLAHSYEQYF

J gene: TRBJ2-7
clone size: few
D gene: TRBD2
V gene: TRBV28
CDR3 DNA: TGTGCCAGCAGTCGTCCGGAACCGGGACTAGTTCACGAGCAGTACTTC
CDR3 protein: CASSRPEPGLVHEQYF

J gene: TRBJ2-5
clone size: NA
D gene: TRBD1
V gene: TRBV7-8
CDR3 DNA: TGTGCCAGCACCGAACGGACAGGGTTTGACGGCCAAGAGACCCAGTACTTC
CDR3 protein: CASTERTGFDGQETQYF

J gene: TRBJ2-2
clone size: once
D gene: NA
V gene: TRBV24-1
CDR3 DNA: TGTGCCACCTCCGGGACCCAAAACACCGGGCAGCTGTTTTTT
CDR3 protein: CATSGTQNTGQLFF

J gene: TRBJ2-5
clone size: NA
D gene: TRBD1
V gene: TRBV12-3/TRBV12-4
CDR3 DNA: TGTGCCAGCAGTTCTCCATGGACAGGACAAGAGACCCAGTACTTC
CDR3 protein: CASSSPWTGQETQYF

J gene: TRBJ2-5
clone size: few
D gene: NA
V gene: TRBV3-1
CDR3 DNA: TGTGCCAGCAGCCATCCCCCCAGGGGTGAGGAGACCCAGTACTTC
CDR3 protein: CASSHPPRGEETQYF

J gene: TRBJ1-1
clone size: NA
D gene: NA
V gene: TRBV9
CDR3 DNA: TGTGCCAGCAGCGGGCACCTTAACACTGAAGCTTTCTTT
CDR3 protein: CASSGHLNTEAFF

J gene: TRBJ2-7
clone size: few
D gene: TRBD2
V gene: TRBV20-1
CDR3 DNA: TGCAGTGTCCTAGCGGGGGGATCCACCTACGAGCAGTACTTC
CDR3 protein: CSVLAGGSTYEQYF

J gene: TRBJ2-7
clone size: NA
D gene: NA
V gene: TRBV2
CDR3 DNA: TGTGCCAGCAGCGGGGACTTCACCTACTTGGGTAGCTCCTACGAGCAGTACTTC
CDR3 protein: CASSGDFTYLGSSYEQYF

J gene: TRBJ1-4
clone size: few
D gene: TRBD1
V gene: TRBV7-2
CDR3 DNA: TGTGCCAGCAGCCCCTCTGCCTGGACAGGGGACCTCGGTGAAAAACTGTTTTTT
CDR3 protein: CASSPSAWTGDLGEKLFF

J gene: TRBJ2-7
clone size: NA
D gene: TRBD2
V gene: TRBV27
CDR3 DNA: TGTGCCAGCAGTTCCTCGGCTAGCGGGAGCTCCTACGAGCAGTACTTC
CDR3 protein: CASSSSASGSSYEQYF

J gene: TRBJ2-2
clone size: NA
D gene: TRBD2
V gene: TRBV11-2
CDR3 DNA: TGTGCCAGCAGCTCCCCCTCGGGAGGGTCTTATACCGGGGAGCTGTTTTTT
CDR3 protein: CASSSPSGGSYTGELFF

J gene: TRBJ1-2
clone size: NA
D gene: TRBD1
V gene: TRBV9
CDR3 DNA: TGTGCCAGCAGCGTCACGACAGGGTATGAGTCTGGCTACACCTTC
CDR3 protein: CASSVTTGYESGYTF

J gene: TRBJ1-5
clone size: NA
D gene: NA
V gene: TRBV3-1
CDR3 DNA: TGTGCCAGCAGCCAAGCGACAGAACAGCCCCAGCATTTT
CDR3 protein: CASSQATEQPQHF

J gene: TRBJ1-4
clone size: few
D gene: NA
V gene: TRBV15
CDR3 DNA: TGTGCCACCAGCAGAGATGGCGCCAGGGATGAAAAACTGTTTTTT
CDR3 protein: CATSRDGARDEKLFF

J gene: TRBJ1-1
clone size: NA
D gene: NA
V gene: TRBV7-2
CDR3 DNA: TGTGCCAGCAGGCAGGGCAGGGACACTGAAGCTTTCTTT
CDR3 protein: CASRQGRDTEAFF

J gene: TRBJ2-1
clone size: few
D gene: TRBD2
V gene: TRBV24-1
CDR3 DNA: TGTGCCACCAGTGATGCCGGGACTAGCGGCTACAATGAGCAGTTCTTC
CDR3 protein: CATSDAGTSGYNEQFF

J gene: TRBJ2-7
clone size: NA
D gene: NA
V gene: TRBV20-1
CDR3 DNA: TGCAGTGCTAGACAACAGTCTCCTTCGGCGAAGTACTTC
CDR3 protein: CSARQQSPSAKYF

J gene: TRBJ2-7
clone size: NA
D gene: TRBD1
V gene: TRBV20-1
CDR3 DNA: TGCAGTGCTAGAGAAGTCGAGGGGGCTAAGTACGAGCAGTACTTC
CDR3 protein: CSAREVEGAKYEQYF

J gene: TRBJ2-5
clone size: NA
D gene: TRBD1
V gene: TRBV2
CDR3 DNA: TGTGCCAGCAGCATGACAGGGACACGAGAGACCCAGTACTTC
CDR3 protein: CASSMTGTRETQYF

J gene: TRBJ2-1
clone size: NA
D gene: NA
V gene: TRBV27
CDR3 DNA: TGTGCCAGCAGTTTTCGGGAATATGGGGGTTCCGAGCAGTTCTTC
CDR3 protein: CASSFREYGGSEQFF

J gene: TRBJ2-1
clone size: NA
D gene: NA
V gene: TRBV9
CDR3 DNA: TGTGCCAGCAGCGTAGCTCTTAGGGCGGGAAACAATGAGCAGTTCTTC
CDR3 protein: CASSVALRAGNNEQFF

J gene: TRBJ2-7
clone size: many
D gene: NA
V gene: TRBV9
CDR3 DNA: TGTGCCAGCAGCGCAACAGGGAGCTCCTACGAGCAGTACTTC
CDR3 protein: CASSATGSSYEQYF

J gene: TRBJ2-5
clone size: NA
D gene: NA
V gene: TRBV7-2
CDR3 DNA: TGTGCCAGCAGCTTAGGCGGAAACGCCTGGGAGCAGTACTTC
CDR3 protein: CASSLGGNAWEQYF